This T cell receptor (beta chain) appears in the sequencing data of a study of CD8+ T cells in alopecia areata (dated by TCRdb to between 2017 and 2018). In terms of the full investigation: Treated patients were enrolled in an open-label pilot trial of oral tofacitinib, 5 to 10 mg twice daily, for moderate-to-severe alopecia areata. Patients stayed on tofacitinib for 6 to 18 months and then had 6 months of follow-up off drug so that delayed response and recurrence could be assessed. The SALT score, which quantifies the percentage of affected scalp surface area, was used to measure disease severity in treated patients. In both human patients and the C3H/HeJ mouse model, the study applied high-throughput TCRbeta sequencing to look at T cell clonal expansion in alopecia areata. In humans, TCRbeta sequencing was performed on scalp tissue and on sorted CD4+ and CD8+ peripheral blood T cells from healthy controls and from patients with patchy or totalis/universalis alopecia areata. Patients on tofacitinib were biopsied at baseline and after 4 and 24 weeks of treatment, and several of the patients also had a later scalp biopsy. Clonality in the scalp was compared among normal scalp (n=4), patchy alopecia areata scalp (n=8), and alopecia totalis/universalis scalp (n=8). RNA came from the PAXgene miRNA kit for fixed scalp, the miRNeasy kit for PBMCs, and the RNeasy kit for mouse skin. TCRbeta CDR3 regions were amplified by immunoSEQ multiplex PCR using 35 Vbeta forward and 13 Jbeta reverse primers.

Sample treatment or condition, as interpreted from the label and publication: oral pan-JAK inhibitor, 5-10 mg twice daily. Lesional scalp punch biopsies and peripheral blood were collected from alopecia areata patients. PBMCs were separated by density centrifugation and stained for CD3, CD4 and CD8, after which CD4+ and CD8+ T cells were sorted on a FACSAria. Regarding this clone: Its antigen remains undetermined. No base-level quality is on record; no much larger clone is a single base apart.

Library construction relied on the immunoSEQ multiplex PCR assay. RNA was extracted from all samples and reverse transcribed into cDNA as template for TCR sequencing. First-strand cDNA was synthesized using SuperScript III with a 2:1 mix of oligo-dT and random hexamers. A synthetic immune receptor repertoire was used to assess amplification bias, and residual bias was removed computationally. Turning to the authors' computational methods: After raw reads were preprocessed to remove errors, the CDR3 was defined following IMGT conventions as running from the conserved cysteine to phenylalanine. To get clonality, Shannon entropy was normalized by log2 of the number of productive unique TCRs and the result was subtracted from 1. Scalp TCRbeta sequences were cross-referenced with sorted blood CD4 and CD8 repertoires so that the CD4 or CD8 identity of scalp clones could be inferred. Not all clones reach the TCRdb copy of this immuneACCESS table, which keeps in-frame sequences only. Checked studies attribute under half of the gap to unresolved V genes and leave the rest unexplained. V, J and clone size are those of that table, while D and trimming were read from the DNA. The sample has 150,000 to 200,000 clones on record, 50% to 70% of them singletons. The ten largest clones add up to approximately 1.2% of the sample.

Spanning cysteine to phenylalanine, the CDR3 consists of 15 amino acids. Of the read, only the CDR3 DNA is kept; its 45 bases are in frame from base 1. V ends up 4 bases short and J 7 bases short, with an unmatched junction base count of 12. Sequences SGHRS (CDR1) and YFSETQ (CDR2) are obtained from the germline V gene. General findings and caveats noted by the study authors: Shared TCR sequences between patients were less evident than in mice, which may be partly attributable to HLA diversity in the patient population. Compared with normal scalp, lesional scalp had higher clonality and more expanded CD8+ clones, particularly in alopecia totalis/universalis, a pattern that suggests antigenic drive. Tofacitinib significantly decreased scalp clonality and the number of expanded CD8+ clones among the top 100 scalp clones. Many expanded lesional clones persisted in scalp and blood during tofacitinib treatment, which may partly explain relapse after stopping treatment. Resident alphabeta T cells in normal human skin are also sequenced, complicating scalp TCR repertoire analysis, unlike mouse skin dominated by gammadelta T cells. Because the treated cohort was small and included a single nonresponder, larger studies are needed to assess links between baseline CD8+ expansion and response.

Sequencing used CD4+ T cells sorted from blood, obtained around week 50, from a patient treated with tofacitinib. The sequence joins TRBV5-1 to TRBJ1-1, with 8 junctional bases fitting TRBD1. This receptor was identified in a human donor with alopecia areata. The nucleotide sequence reads TGCGCCAGCAGCCCGGACAGGGTTAGTTGGTTTGAAGCTTTCTTT. The translation is CASSPDRVSWFEAFF.